This TCR beta chain was recovered during a study of blood T cell repertoires in COVID-19. The CDR3 spans 17 residues. Trimming took 5 bases from V and 4 from J; bases not matched to a gene: 14. The V gene's germline CDR1 is KGHDR and CDR2 SFDVKD. Assay: immunoSEQ multiplex PCR; the TCRdb copy retains only in-frame clones and omits some. The sample shows 95,000 to 150,000 clones, 65% to 85% of them seen only once. The source is a woman between 65 and 79 years old with acute or convalescent COVID-19. The chain couples TRBV24-1 to TRBJ1-2; TRBD1 matches 8 bases. The sample consisted of peripheral blood. The CDR3 here is CATSGTGPENRGYGYTF. CDR3 DNA: TGTGCCACCAGTGGGACAGGGCCGGAAAACCGGGGCTATGGCTACACCTTC.